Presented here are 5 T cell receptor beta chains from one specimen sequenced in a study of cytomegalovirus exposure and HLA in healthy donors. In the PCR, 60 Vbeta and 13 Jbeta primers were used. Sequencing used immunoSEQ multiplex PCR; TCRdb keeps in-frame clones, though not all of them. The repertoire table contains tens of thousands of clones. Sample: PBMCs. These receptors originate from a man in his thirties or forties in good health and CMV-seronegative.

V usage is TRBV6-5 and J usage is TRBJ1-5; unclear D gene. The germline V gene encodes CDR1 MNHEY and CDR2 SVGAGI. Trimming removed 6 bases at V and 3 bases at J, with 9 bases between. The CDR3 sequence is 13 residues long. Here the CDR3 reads CASREGSNQPQHF. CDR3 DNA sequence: TGTGCCAGCAGAGAGGGATCCAATCAGCCCCAGCATTTT.

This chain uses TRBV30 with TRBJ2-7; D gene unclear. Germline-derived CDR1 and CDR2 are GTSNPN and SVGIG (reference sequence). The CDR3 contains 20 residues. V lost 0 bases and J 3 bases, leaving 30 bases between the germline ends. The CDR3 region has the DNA TGTGCCTGGAGTGTACCGACCGGGTCGATAATCCTCAAGATACTCTACGAGCAGTACTTC. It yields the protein CAWSVPTGSIILKILYEQYF.

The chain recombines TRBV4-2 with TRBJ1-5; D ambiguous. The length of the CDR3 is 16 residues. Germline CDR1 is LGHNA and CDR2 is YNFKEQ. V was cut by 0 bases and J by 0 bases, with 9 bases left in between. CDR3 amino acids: CASSQDNRDSNQPQHF. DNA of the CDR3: TGTGCCAGCAGCCAAGATAACAGAGATAGCAATCAGCCCCAGCATTTT.

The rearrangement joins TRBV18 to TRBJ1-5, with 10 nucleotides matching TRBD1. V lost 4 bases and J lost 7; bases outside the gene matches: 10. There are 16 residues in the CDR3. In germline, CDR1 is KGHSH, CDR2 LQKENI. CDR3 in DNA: TGTGCCAGCTCACAGACCGGGACAGGGGCAGGACAGCCCCAGCATTTT. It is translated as CASSQTGTGAGQPQHF.

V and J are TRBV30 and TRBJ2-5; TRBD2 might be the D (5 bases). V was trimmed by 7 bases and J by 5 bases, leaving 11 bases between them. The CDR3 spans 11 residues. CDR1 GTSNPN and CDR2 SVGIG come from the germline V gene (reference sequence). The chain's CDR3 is CASYLAETQYF. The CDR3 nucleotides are TGTGCCTCTTACCTAGCTGAGACCCAGTACTTC.